This T cell receptor beta chain comes out of a study of T cells in tuberculosis. Study background: Samples predate treatment or fall within its first 7 days.

CDR3 length: 15 residues. V was pared by 4 bases and J by 6 bases, with 18 bases between. Germline CDR1 is SGHDT and CDR2 is YYEEEE. Whole-study findings and limits: Cases with active tuberculosis were adults, while controls were adolescents.

This sample's time point: new active TB diagnosis, blood taken before or within 7 days of starting treatment. HIV-seronegative South African adults aged 18 years or older had newly diagnosed active tuberculosis. Turning to this clone: No antigen is known for it.

Here immunoSEQ multiplex PCR was the method, and the copy in TCRdb shows in-frame clones only, minus some. The table has tens of thousands of clones, about 85% seen once. The sequencing used PBMCs, collected at tuberculosis diagnosis. V and J are TRBV5-6 and TRBJ2-3; TRBD1 is a possible D gene (5 bases). The sequence was collected from an adult with tuberculosis. The CDR3 is CASSHLRDGEDTQYF. CDR3 nucleotides: TGTGCCAGCAGCCACCTCAGGGATGGCGAGGATACGCAGTATTTT. Supplemented by reference TRBV5-6 and TRBJ2-3, the full variable domain reads DAGVTQSPTHLIKTRGQQVTLRCSPKSGHDTVSWYQQALGQGPQFIFQYYEEEERQRGNFPDRFSGHQFPNYSSELNVNALLLGDSALYLCASSHLRDGEDTQYFGPGTRLTVL.